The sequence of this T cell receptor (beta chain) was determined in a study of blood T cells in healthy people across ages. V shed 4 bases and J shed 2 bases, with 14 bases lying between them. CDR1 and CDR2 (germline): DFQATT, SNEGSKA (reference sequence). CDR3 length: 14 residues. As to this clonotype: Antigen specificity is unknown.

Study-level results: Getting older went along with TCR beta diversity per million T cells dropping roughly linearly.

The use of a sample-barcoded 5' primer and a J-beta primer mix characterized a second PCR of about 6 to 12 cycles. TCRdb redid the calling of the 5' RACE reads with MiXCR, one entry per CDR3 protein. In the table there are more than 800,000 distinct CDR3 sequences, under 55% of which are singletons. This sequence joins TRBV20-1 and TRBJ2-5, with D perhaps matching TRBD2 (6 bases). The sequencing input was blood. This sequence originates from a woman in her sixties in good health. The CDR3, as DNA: TGCAGTGCTACTCTAGCGTTACTGCAAGAGACCCAGTACTTC. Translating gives CSATLALLQETQYF.